What follows describes a single TCR beta chain. The source of the sample is a study of blood T cell repertoires in COVID-19. For the study at large: Material from acute and convalescent COVID-19 was sourced from the United States, Italy and Spain. T cells, B-cell-depleted T cells, or PBMCs provided the cDNA or gDNA that served as material.

Germline V gene lookup returns CDR1 LNHDA and CDR2 SQIVND (reference sequence). This CDR3 contains 16 residues. Trimming took 3 bases from V and 11 from J; bases not matched to a gene: 15. Original handling: Cell counts per sample came from amplifying reference gene primers. Here immunoSEQ multiplex PCR was the method, and the copy in TCRdb shows in-frame clones only, minus some. The DNA gave D and trimming, while V, J and clone size come from that table. The table includes more than 120,000 clones, roughly nine tenths detected once. This TCR was sampled from a human donor in a cohort sampled during active COVID-19. This chain uses TRBV19 with TRBJ2-3; 9 bases match TRBD2. The sequenced sample consisted of peripheral blood. The CDR3 nucleotides are TGTGCCAGTAGTATTCGGTTCAGCGGGGGGCGGCGGGGGCAGTATTTT. Its protein is CASSIRFSGGRRGQYF. Using reference TRBV19 and TRBJ2-3 for the parts outside the CDR3, the full variable domain is DGGITQSPKYLFRKEGQNVTLSCEQNLNHDAMYWYRQDPGQGLRLIYYSQIVNDFQKGDIAEGYSVSREKKESFPLTVTSAQKNPTAFYLCASSIRFSGGRRGQYFGPGTRLTVL.